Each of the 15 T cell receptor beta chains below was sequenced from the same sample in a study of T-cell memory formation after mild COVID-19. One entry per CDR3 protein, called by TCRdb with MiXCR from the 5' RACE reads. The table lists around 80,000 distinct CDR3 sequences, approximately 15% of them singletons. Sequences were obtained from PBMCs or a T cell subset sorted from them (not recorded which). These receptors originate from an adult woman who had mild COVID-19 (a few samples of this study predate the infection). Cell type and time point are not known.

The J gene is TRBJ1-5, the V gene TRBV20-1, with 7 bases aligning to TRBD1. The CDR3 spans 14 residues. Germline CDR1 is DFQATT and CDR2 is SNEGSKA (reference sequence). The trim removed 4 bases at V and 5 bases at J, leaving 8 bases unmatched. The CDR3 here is CSAIQGRKDQPQHF. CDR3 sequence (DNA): TGCAGTGCTATACAGGGGAGGAAGGATCAGCCCCAGCATTTT.

CDR3 sequence reads: CASSTGVAGIQETQYF. CDR3 DNA sequence: TGCGCCAGCAGCACGGGGGTCGCGGGCATCCAAGAGACCCAGTACTTC. V and J are TRBV4-3 and TRBJ2-5, with a weak D call TRBD2 (6 bases). Germline CDR1 and CDR2: LGHNA and YSLEER. The CDR3 sequence is 16 residues long. The V end was cut by 5 bases, the J end by 1 base, with 17 bases between.

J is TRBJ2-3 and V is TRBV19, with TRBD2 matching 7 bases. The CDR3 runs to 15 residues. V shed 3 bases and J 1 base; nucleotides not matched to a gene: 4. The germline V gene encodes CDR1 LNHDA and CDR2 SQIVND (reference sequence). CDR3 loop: CASSILAGGTDTQYF. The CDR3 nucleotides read TGTGCCAGTAGTATTTTGGCGGGAGGCACAGATACGCAGTATTTT.

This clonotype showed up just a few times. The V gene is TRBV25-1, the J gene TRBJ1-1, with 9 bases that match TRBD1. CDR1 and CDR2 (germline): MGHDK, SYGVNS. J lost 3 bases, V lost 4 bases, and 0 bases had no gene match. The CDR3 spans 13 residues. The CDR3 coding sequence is TGTGCCAGCAGTGGGACAGGGGACACTGAAGCTTTCTTT. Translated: CASSGTGDTEAFF.

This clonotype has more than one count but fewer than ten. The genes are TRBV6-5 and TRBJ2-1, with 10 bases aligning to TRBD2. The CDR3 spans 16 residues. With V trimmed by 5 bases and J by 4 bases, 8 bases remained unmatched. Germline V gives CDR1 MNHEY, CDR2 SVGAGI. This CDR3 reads CASSPHLAGEYNEQFF. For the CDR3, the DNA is TGTGCCAGCAGTCCTCACCTAGCGGGAGAGTACAATGAGCAGTTCTTC.

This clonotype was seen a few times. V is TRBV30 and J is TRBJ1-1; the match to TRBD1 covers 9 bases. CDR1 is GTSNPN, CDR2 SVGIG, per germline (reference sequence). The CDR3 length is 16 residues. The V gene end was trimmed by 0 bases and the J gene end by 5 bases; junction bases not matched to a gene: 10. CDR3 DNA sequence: TGTGCCTGGAGTGTTCCGACAGGGGGTGGCTTGACTGAAGCTTTCTTT. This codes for CAWSVPTGGGLTEAFF.

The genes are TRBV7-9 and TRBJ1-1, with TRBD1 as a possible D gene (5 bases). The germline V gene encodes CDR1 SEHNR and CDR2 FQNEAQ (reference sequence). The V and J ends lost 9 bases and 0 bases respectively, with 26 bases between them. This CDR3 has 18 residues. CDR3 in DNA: TGTGCCAGTGGTCCGGCGCCGGGGCAGGGTCGCTTGAACACTGAAGCTTTCTTT. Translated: CASGPAPGQGRLNTEAFF.

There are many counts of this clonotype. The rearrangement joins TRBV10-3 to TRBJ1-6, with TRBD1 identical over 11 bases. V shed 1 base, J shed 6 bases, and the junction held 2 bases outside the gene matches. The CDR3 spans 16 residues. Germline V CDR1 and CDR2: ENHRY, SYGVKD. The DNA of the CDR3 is TGTGCCATCAGTGAGTGGGGGACAGGGGGTAATTCACCCCTCCACTTT. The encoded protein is CAISEWGTGGNSPLHF.

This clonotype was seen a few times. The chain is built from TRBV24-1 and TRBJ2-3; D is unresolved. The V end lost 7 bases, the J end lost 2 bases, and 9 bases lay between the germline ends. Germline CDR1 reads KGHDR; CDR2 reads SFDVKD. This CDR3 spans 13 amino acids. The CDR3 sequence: CATSETLTDTQYF. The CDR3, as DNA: TGTGCCACCAGCGAGACGCTCACAGATACGCAGTATTTT.

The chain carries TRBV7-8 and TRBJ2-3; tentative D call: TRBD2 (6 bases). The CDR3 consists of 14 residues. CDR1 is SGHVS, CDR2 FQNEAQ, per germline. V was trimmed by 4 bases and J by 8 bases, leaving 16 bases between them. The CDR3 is CASSSSSTAGTQYF. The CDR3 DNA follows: TGTGCCAGCAGCTCCTCGTCGACAGCGGGTACGCAGTATTTT. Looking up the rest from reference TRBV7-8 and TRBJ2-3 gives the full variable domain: GAGVSQSPRYKVAKRGQDVALRCDPISGHVSLFWYQQALGQGPEFLTYFQNEAQLDKSGLPSDRFFAERPEGSVSTLKIQRTQQEDSAVYLCASSSSSTAGTQYFGPGTRLTVL.

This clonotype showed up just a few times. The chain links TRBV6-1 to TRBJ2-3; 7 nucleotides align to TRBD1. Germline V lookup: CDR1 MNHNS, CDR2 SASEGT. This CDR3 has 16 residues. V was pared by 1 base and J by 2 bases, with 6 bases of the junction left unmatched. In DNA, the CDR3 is TGTGCCAGCAGTGAAGGACAGGGACCTTTCACAGATACGCAGTATTTT. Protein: CASSEGQGPFTDTQYF.

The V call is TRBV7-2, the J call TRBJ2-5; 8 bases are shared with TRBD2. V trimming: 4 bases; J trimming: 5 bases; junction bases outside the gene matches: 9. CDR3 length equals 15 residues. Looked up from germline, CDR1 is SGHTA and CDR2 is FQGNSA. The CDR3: CASSSLSGSGETQYF. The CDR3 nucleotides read TGTGCCAGCAGCTCCCTAAGCGGGAGTGGTGAGACCCAGTACTTC.

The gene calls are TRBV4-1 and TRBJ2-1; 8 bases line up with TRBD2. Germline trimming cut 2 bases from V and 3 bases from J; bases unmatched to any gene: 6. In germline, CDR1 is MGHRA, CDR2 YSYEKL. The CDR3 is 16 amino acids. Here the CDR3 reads CASSQMLRGDYNEQFF. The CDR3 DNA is TGCGCCAGCAGCCAAATGCTGCGGGGGGACTACAATGAGCAGTTCTTC.

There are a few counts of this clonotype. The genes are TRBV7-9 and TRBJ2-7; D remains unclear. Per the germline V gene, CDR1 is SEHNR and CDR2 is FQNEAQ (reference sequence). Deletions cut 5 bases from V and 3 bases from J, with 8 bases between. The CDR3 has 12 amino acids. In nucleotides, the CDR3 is TGTGCCAGCAGCGATCCGATCTACGAGCAGTACTTC. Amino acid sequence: CASSDPIYEQYF.

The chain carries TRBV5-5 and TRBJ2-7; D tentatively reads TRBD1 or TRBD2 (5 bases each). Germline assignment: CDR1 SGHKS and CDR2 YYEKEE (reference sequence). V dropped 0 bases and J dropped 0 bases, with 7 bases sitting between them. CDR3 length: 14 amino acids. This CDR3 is CASSLGGISYEQYF. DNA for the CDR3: TGTGCCAGCAGCTTGGGGGGGATCTCCTACGAGCAGTACTTC.